This section outlines one T cell receptor beta chain sequence together with its context. What it binds is unknown. Trimming removed 1 base from V and 4 bases from J, with 11 bases in between. This CDR3 contains 14 residues. CDR1 SGHDN and CDR2 FVKESK come from the germline V gene. This entry belongs to a study of cytomegalovirus exposure and HLA in healthy donors. Whole-study results and caveats: Later analysis indicated greater clonal expansion among HLA-associated TCR beta chains than among equally common other chains. Cytomegalovirus status was reportedly diagnosed by the classifier with high specificity and sensitivity.

PCR amplification relied on 60 Vbeta primers (plus 13 Jbeta primers). The data were produced by immunoSEQ multiplex PCR, yet TCRdb's version contains in-frame clones alone and is incomplete. The listing records 130,000 or so clones. Unrecorded immune exposure was likely among donors, who were nominally healthy when sampled. The sequenced material came from PBMCs. This TCR came from a woman in her late teens or twenties in good health and CMV-seronegative. This chain connects TRBV14 to TRBJ2-7; D possibly corresponds to TRBD1 (6 bases). The CDR3 spells CASSQGHRVYEQYF. The CDR3 DNA sequence: TGTGCCAGCAGCCAAGGTCACAGGGTTTACGAGCAGTACTTC.